The 19 T cell receptor beta chains below all came from one sample that was sequenced in a study of T-cell memory formation after mild COVID-19. TCRdb passed the 5' RACE reads through MiXCR, listing each CDR3 protein once. The table lists 150,000 to 200,000 distinct CDR3 sequences, 16% of them singletons. Sequenced input: PBMCs or a T cell subset sorted from them (not recorded which). The receptors stem from an adult woman who had mild COVID-19 (a few samples of this study predate the infection). Cell type and time point are not known.

This chain joins TRBV24-1 and TRBJ1-2; D might be TRBD1 (5 bases). The germline V gene has CDR1 KGHDR and CDR2 SFDVKD. V was shortened by 4 bases and J by 2 bases, with 10 bases between the two germline ends. The CDR3 consists of 14 residues. The CDR3 sequence is CATSDPGRNYGYTF. Written as DNA, the CDR3 is TGTGCCACCAGTGACCCGGGACGGAACTATGGCTACACCTTC.

This clonotype was seen a handful of times. This rearrangement joins TRBV7-3 to TRBJ2-1; TRBD2 agrees at 11 bases. V was clipped by 2 bases and J by 4 bases; unmatched bases: 4. Germline CDR1 SGHTA, CDR2 FQGTGA. This CDR3 is built from 16 residues. Here the CDR3 reads CASSLEGTSGYNEQFF. CDR3 DNA sequence: TGTGCCAGCAGCTTAGAAGGGACTAGCGGATACAATGAGCAGTTCTTC.

CDR3 amino acids: CASSLVPDSQETQYF. CDR3 nucleotide sequence: TGCGCCAGCAGCTTGGTACCTGACAGCCAAGAGACCCAGTACTTC. The V call is TRBV5-1, the J call TRBJ2-5; D is perhaps TRBD1 (5 bases). Trimming stripped 0 bases from V and 1 base from J, with 10 bases between. This CDR3 spans 15 amino acids. Germline V CDR1 and CDR2: SGHRS, YFSETQ.

This clonotype turned up a few times. The CDR3 DNA sequence: TGTGCCAGCAGCCAAGACGGGGGGGAGGGAACGACGGGAGCTTTCTTT. This sequence encodes CASSQDGGEGTTGAFF. The chain is built from TRBV4-2 and TRBJ1-1, with a weak D call TRBD1 (5 bases). The CDR3 is 16 residues long. V was clipped by 0 bases and J by 10 bases, with 21 bases between them. Germline V gives CDR1 LGHNA, CDR2 YNFKEQ.

This clonotype has more than one count but fewer than ten. This sequence joins TRBV23-1 and TRBJ2-5; D is possibly TRBD1 (6 bases). Being an ORF, TRBV23-1 has a function that is uncertain. The CDR3 sequence is 15 residues long. V was pared by 3 bases and J by 5 bases, with 16 bases between. CDR3 in DNA: TGCGCCAGCAGTCAGTCCAGGGGAACCTGGGAGACCCAGTACTTC. Encoded protein: CASSQSRGTWETQYF.

This clonotype has only a few counts. V is TRBV18 and J is TRBJ1-6; 7 nucleotides align to TRBD1. This CDR3 contains 17 residues. Trimming removed 2 bases from V and 4 bases from J; junction bases left unmatched: 8. Germline V CDR1 and CDR2: KGHSH, LQKENI. The CDR3 DNA reads TGTGCCAGCTCACCATCGAACAGGGGCCATTATAATTCACCCCTCCACTTT. Encoded protein: CASSPSNRGHYNSPLHF.

V usage is TRBV12-3 or TRBV12-4 and J usage is TRBJ2-5, with 7 bases that match TRBD2. Trimming removed 3 bases from V and 5 bases from J; junction bases left unmatched: 6. This CDR3 comprises 14 residues. The CDR3: CASSLRLAAETQYF. The CDR3 DNA reads as TGTGCCAGCAGTTTGAGACTAGCTGCCGAGACCCAGTACTTC.

This clonotype appeared many times. CDR3 DNA: TGCGCCAGCAGCTTACAGCCGACGAACACTGAAGCTTTCTTT. Protein: CASSLQPTNTEAFF. V usage is TRBV5-1 and J usage is TRBJ1-1; no clear D. V was trimmed by 2 bases and J by 1 base, leaving 9 bases between them. The CDR3 has 14 amino acids. Germline-derived CDR1 and CDR2 are SGHRS and YFSETQ.

The chain employs TRBV7-8 and TRBJ2-5; a weak D match, TRBD2 (6 bases). Trimming removed 3 bases at V and 4 bases at J, with 18 bases between. The germline CDR1 and CDR2 sequences are SGHVS and FQNEAQ. The CDR3 is 16 amino acids. CDR3 nucleotides: TGTGCCAGCAGCTTGAAGCGGGCAGGAGTAAGAGAGACCCAGTACTTC. This sequence encodes CASSLKRAGVRETQYF.

There are a few counts of this clonotype. The CDR3 is CASSHVEDSAYNEQFF. The CDR3 nucleotides read TGTGCCAGCAGCCATGTCGAGGACAGCGCCTACAATGAGCAGTTCTTC. V and J are TRBV11-3 and TRBJ2-1; TRBD1 might be the D (6 bases). V shed 5 bases and J shed 2 bases, with 16 bases lying between them. CDR3 size: 16 residues. CDR1 and CDR2 from the germline V gene are SGHNT and YENEEA.

V and J are TRBV12-3 or TRBV12-4 and TRBJ1-1; possible D gene TRBD1, 5 bases. The ends were cut back, 8 bases at V and 10 bases at J, with 14 bases in the middle. This CDR3 is built from 11 residues. DNA of the CDR3: TGTGCCAGCGGAGGGGCTAGGAGAGCTTTCTTT. It is translated as CASGGARRAFF.

In this sample, this clonotype turned up a few times. V is TRBV5-1 and J is TRBJ2-7; D may be TRBD1 or TRBD2 (5 bases each). Trimming left V 1 base short and J 0 bases short, with 14 bases between. The CDR3 has 16 residues. The germline V gene encodes CDR1 SGHRS and CDR2 YFSETQ. The CDR3 here is CASSLLRRGSSYEQYF. DNA for the CDR3: TGCGCCAGCAGCTTGTTGCGTCGGGGCAGCTCCTACGAGCAGTACTTC.

In its sample, this clonotype was seen a few times. The rearrangement joins TRBV4-1 to TRBJ1-3, with a tentative D call TRBD1 (5 bases). The germline V gene encodes CDR1 MGHRA and CDR2 YSYEKL. Trimming stripped 3 bases from V and 2 bases from J, with 11 bases between. This CDR3 is built from 15 residues. In nucleotides, the CDR3 is TGCGCCAGCAGCCAGGTGGAGGGGCCTGGAAACACCATATATTTT. Translating it yields CASSQVEGPGNTIYF.

This clonotype was counted at least ten times. The genes are TRBV5-1 and TRBJ2-5; 7 bases map to TRBD2. This CDR3 contains 15 residues. Germline CDR1 and CDR2: SGHRS and YFSETQ. Unmatched junction bases numbered 11, after V lost 4 bases and J lost 5 bases. CDR3 in DNA: TGCGCCAGCAGCCCTTGGACTAGTGGCGATGAGACCCAGTACTTC. Protein: CASSPWTSGDETQYF. Full variable domain (remainder filled in from reference TRBV5-1 and TRBJ2-5): KAGVTQTPRYLIKTRGQQVTLSCSPISGHRSVSWYQQTPGQGLQFLFEYFSETQRNKGNFPGRFSGRQFSNSRSEMNVSTLELGDSALYLCASSPWTSGDETQYFGPGTRLLVL.

The chain has TRBV7-3 and TRBJ1-1, with D unresolved. V was trimmed by 4 bases and J by 0 bases, leaving 6 bases between them. This CDR3 region has 13 residues. Germline loops: CDR1 SGHTA, CDR2 FQGTGA. The CDR3 here is CASSWEMNTEAFF. The DNA of the CDR3 is TGTGCCAGCAGCTGGGAGATGAACACTGAAGCTTTCTTT.

The V call is TRBV18, the J call TRBJ1-2, with D unresolved. The CDR3 is made up of 14 amino acids. Per the germline V gene, CDR1 is KGHSH and CDR2 is LQKENI. V was shortened by 3 bases and J by 1 base, with 9 bases between the two germline ends. The CDR3 loop reads CASSPDQFNYGYTF. The CDR3 DNA reads as TGTGCCAGCTCACCGGACCAATTTAACTATGGCTACACCTTC.

The chain recombines TRBV12-3 or TRBV12-4 with TRBJ2-5; TRBD2 matches at 11 bases. The CDR3 spans 15 residues. With 2 bases clipped from V and 6 bases from J, the junction kept 5 bases outside the gene matches. The CDR3 nucleotides are TGTGCCAGCAGTTTACCGACTAGCGGGGTAAAGACCCAGTACTTC. This gives the protein CASSLPTSGVKTQYF.

This clonotype was detected only a few times. The genes are TRBV5-6 and TRBJ2-1, with 10 bases lining up with TRBD1. Germline lookup yields CDR1 SGHDT and CDR2 YYEEEE. CDR3 length equals 15 residues. With 3 bases clipped from V and 5 bases from J, the junction kept 5 bases outside the gene matches. The CDR3 nucleotides read TGTGCCAGCAGCTGGACAGGGGGGCCCGACAATGAGCAGTTCTTC. The encoded protein is CASSWTGGPDNEQFF.

This clonotype was found a few times. V gene TRBV23-1 combines with J gene TRBJ2-7; D remains ambiguous. TRBV23-1 is an open reading frame whose function is uncertain. Trimming took 6 bases from V and 1 from J, leaving 10 bases between them. This CDR3 is built from 13 residues. The CDR3 bases are TGCGCCAGCAGGCAGACAAATTCCTACGAGCAGTACTTC. Protein: CASRQTNSYEQYF.